The rows below give T cell receptor beta chains drawn from one sample of a study of blood T cell repertoires in COVID-19. Assay used: immunoSEQ multiplex PCR; TCRdb lists only in-frame clones, some missing. The table includes about 140,000 clones, 82% detected once. Material for sequencing was peripheral blood. These receptors were collected from a woman older than 75 with acute or convalescent COVID-19. Both conserved end residues are part of each CDR3. D genes are given only for firm matches. Part of the rows lack a size; the others show once, few, many or a class for expanded clones.

abundance	d_gene	v_gene	j_gene	CDR3nt	CDR3aa
.	.	TRBV2	TRBJ1-6	TGTGCCAGCAGCGAAGGGCCTCCCCTCCACTTT	CASSEGPPLHF
once	.	TRBV16	TRBJ2-5	TGTGCCAGCAGCCATCTTATCTGGGGGGAAGAGACCCAGTACTTC	CASSHLIWGEETQYF
once	.	TRBV19	TRBJ2-2	TGTGCCAGTAGGCCGGGTCCTGAGCATACCGGGGAGCTGTTTTTT	CASRPGPEHTGELFF
.	TRBD1	TRBV9	TRBJ1-2	TGTGCCAGCAGCTTTAACCAAGGACAGGGCTATGGCTACACCTTC	CASSFNQGQGYGYTF
.	TRBD1	TRBV6-1	TRBJ1-4	TGTGCCAGCAGTGAACGGGACAGGGCCGGGGGTGAAAAACTGTTTTTT	CASSERDRAGGEKLFF
.	.	TRBV19	TRBJ2-3	TGTGCCAGTAGTATCCAGGTCACAGATACGCAGTATTTT	CASSIQVTDTQYF
.	TRBD2	TRBV4-1	TRBJ2-2	TGCGCCAGCAGCCACGGGAGGCCCCTCCGACACTCCGACATGATAACCGGGGAGCTGTTTTTT	CASSHGRPLRHSDMITGELFF
.	TRBD1	TRBV2	TRBJ1-1	TGTGCCAGCAGCCTACAGGGGCGGGATGCTGAAGCTTTCTTT	CASSLQGRDAEAFF
few	TRBD2	TRBV4-1	TRBJ2-1	TGCGCCAGCAGCCTTGGACTAGCGGGGGGGCCTCACAATGAGCAGTTCTTC	CASSLGLAGGPHNEQFF
.	.	TRBV6-2/TRBV6-3	TRBJ2-1	TGTGCCAGCAGTTCTTTTCTGACAACTGTTCTGGGGCAGTTCTTC	CASSSFLTTVLGQFF
.	TRBD1	TRBV28	TRBJ1-4	TGTGCCAGCAGCCCAGGGGGCGCGGGTGAAAAACTGTTTTTT	CASSPGGAGEKLFF
.	TRBD1	TRBV6-1	TRBJ2-7	TGTGCCAGCAGTGGGCCGACAGGGGGCGATACATACTACGAGCAGTACTTC	CASSGPTGGDTYYEQYF
.	TRBD2	TRBV5-1	TRBJ2-3	TGCGCCAGCAGCTTAGGCACTAGCGGGAGGTCTCACACAGATACGCAGTATTTT	CASSLGTSGRSHTDTQYF
.	.	TRBV18	TRBJ2-7	TGTGCCAGCTCGCCTGCCCAGGGAACAGGGCGCTACGAGCAGTACTTC	CASSPAQGTGRYEQYF
.	.	TRBV4-2	TRBJ1-1	TGTGCCAGCAGCCAAGAGGGGGCCGAGCGGGCTTTCTTT	CASSQEGAERAFF
.	.	TRBV3-1/TRBV3-2	TRBJ1-2	TGTGCCAGCAGCAAAAGTGGACAGCACTATGGCTACACCTTC	CASSKSGQHYGYTF
.	TRBD1	TRBV18	TRBJ1-3	TGTGCCAGCTCACCGGGACAGCGTGGAAACACCATATATTTT	CASSPGQRGNTIYF
.	.	TRBV4-2	TRBJ1-4	TGTGCCAGCAGCCAAGCTAACAGGGTAGGCGAAAAACTGTTTTTT	CASSQANRVGEKLFF
.	.	TRBV4-1	TRBJ2-5	TGCGCCAGCAGCCAAGTCCCTGGTCCCGGGAGAGGCAAAGAGACCCAGTACTTC	CASSQVPGPGRGKETQYF
few	.	TRBV15	TRBJ1-6	TGTGCCACCAGCAGAGATTTACAGGCCGGGTCACCCCTCCACTTT	CATSRDLQAGSPLHF
.	.	TRBV11-2	TRBJ2-7	TGTGCCAGCAGCCCACTCCAGGGGCAGAGGGAGCAGTACTTC	CASSPLQGQREQYF
.	TRBD1	TRBV28	TRBJ1-2	TGTGCCAGCAGTACAATTACAGGGGTCAACTATGGCTACACCTTC	CASSTITGVNYGYTF
.	.	TRBV5-1	TRBJ1-4	TGCGCCAGCAGCCCGAGGGGGGGCTCGGTCGGAAGTGAAAAACTGTTTTTT	CASSPRGGSVGSEKLFF
.	.	TRBV29-1	TRBJ1-4	TGCAGCGTCCGAGGAGGACTTAATGAAAAACTGTTTTTT	CSVRGGLNEKLFF
many	TRBD1	TRBV15	TRBJ1-5	TGTGCCACCAGCAGAGATCAAGTTTTAAGGGGGCGGTTGGAGCCCCAGCATTTT	CATSRDQVLRGRLEPQHF
.	.	TRBV12-3/TRBV12-4	TRBJ1-5	TGTGCCAGCAGTTGGCCTTACCAGCCCCAGCATTTT	CASSWPYQPQHF
.	TRBD2	TRBV5-1	TRBJ2-5	TGCGCCAGCAGCGGAGAAGCGGGGGGGCACGAGACCCAGTACTTC	CASSGEAGGHETQYF
.	.	TRBV7-2	TRBJ1-1	TGTGCCAGCAGCTTAGCGTATTGGGGAGGTGAAGCTTTCTTT	CASSLAYWGGEAFF
once	.	TRBV12-3/TRBV12-4	TRBJ2-4	TGTGCCAGCAGCCGTTTCACAGAAAACATTCAGTACTTC	CASSRFTENIQYF
.	.	TRBV9	TRBJ1-1	TGTGCCAGCAGCGTAGCTTTCACAGGGAGAACTGAAGCTTTCTTT	CASSVAFTGRTEAFF
once	TRBD2	TRBV7-2	TRBJ2-5	TGTGCCAGCAGCCCGGGGGGGCGGAGAAGGCAAGAGACCCAGTACTTC	CASSPGGRRRQETQYF
.	.	TRBV30	TRBJ2-2	TGTGCCCTGTTGTTGGGACTCCGAGGAACCGGTGCCGGGGAGCTGTTTTTT	CALLLGLRGTGAGELFF
.	TRBD1	TRBV28	TRBJ2-5	TGTGCCAGCAACGACGACAGGGGGCTCGAGACCCAGTACTTC	CASNDDRGLETQYF
.	TRBD1	TRBV5-4	TRBJ2-7	TGTGCCAGCAGCAAACCGGGACAGGGGACCTACGAGCAGTACTTC	CASSKPGQGTYEQYF
once	.	TRBV18	TRBJ2-7	TGTGCCAGCTCACCACCGGGTCGGCAGGGGGGAAACTACGAGCAGTACTTC	CASSPPGRQGGNYEQYF
once	TRBD2	TRBV5-1	TRBJ2-1	TGCGCCAGCAGCTTGCTAGCGGGAGATTACAATGAGCAGTTCTTC	CASSLLAGDYNEQFF
few	.	TRBV20-1	TRBJ1-2	TGCAGTGCTGAATACTCTGGCTACACCTTC	CSAEYSGYTF
.	TRBD2	TRBV5-4	TRBJ2-3	TGTGCCAGCAGCCTCAATCTAGCGGGAGGGTGGGATACGCAGTATTTT	CASSLNLAGGWDTQYF
.	TRBD2	TRBV18	TRBJ2-5	TGTGCCAGCTCACCCTGGACTAGCGGGAGGACACAAGAGACCCAGTACTTC	CASSPWTSGRTQETQYF
.	.	TRBV4-1	TRBJ2-5	TGCGCCAGCAGCCAGAGGGAGGCGTTGGGGGAGACCCAGTACTTC	CASSQREALGETQYF
few	.	TRBV7-9	TRBJ2-7	TGTGCCAGCATGAGTCCCCGCTCCTACGAGCAGTACTTC	CASMSPRSYEQYF
.	TRBD1	TRBV30	TRBJ2-3	TGTGCCTGGAGTGCCGGACAGGCCTACACAGATACGCAGTATTTT	CAWSAGQAYTDTQYF
once	.	TRBV5-6	TRBJ1-5	TGTGCCAGCAGCCATGGAGGGGTGAGGCAGCCCCAGCATTTT	CASSHGGVRQPQHF
.	.	TRBV12-3/TRBV12-4	TRBJ2-2	TGTGCCAGCAGGCCGGTCACCGGGGAGCTGTTTTTT	CASRPVTGELFF
.	.	TRBV4-2	TRBJ1-1	TGTGCCAGCATCAAACTTAGGGGTGGATACGACACTGAAGCTTTCTTT	CASIKLRGGYDTEAFF